This TCR beta chain was captured in a study of molecular identifiers for immune sequencing clone quantification (dated by TCRdb to the late 2010s). At the level of the whole study: In a replicate experiment, RNA from around 20,000 or 100,000 naive CD8 T cells was split into five aliquots, four of which were sequenced. This methods study used CD8 T cells to benchmark TCR RNA copy counting and molecular-identifier clustering-based TCR repertoire sequencing (MIDCIRS).

To prepare the library, PCR was applied. Sequencing was performed on a NextSeq 500. Bulk TCR libraries were prepared as previously described, using TCR primers listed in Table S5. Total RNA was purified with the Qiagen AllPrep DNA/RNA kit. Before any analysis, reads coming from multiple sequencing runs of the same library were combined into one pool. Regarding the original processing steps: Only reads with exact TCR constant sequence were kept, trimmed to 150 nt, and grouped by their 12-nt molecular barcodes. Within each barcode group, reads were sub-clustered at a 15% Levenshtein threshold, and quality-weighted consensus sequences were built per RNA molecule. Non-functional sequences were removed, as were lower-count sequences one edit away from another. Based on a fit of two negative binomial distributions, barcode sub-clusters having less than 20% of the maximum read count were discarded. In TCRdb, the public reads were trimmed at Q25 with fastp and aligned with MiXCR, with productive beta chains retained. Every distinct CDR3 protein forms one entry, paired with its most common genes and DNA. The authors' filters were not applied to this entry. The sample records under 350,000 distinct CDR3 sequences, roughly 24% of which are singletons. The ten top clones hold 0.7% to 0.95% of the sample.

Libraries of naive CD8 T cells were built from approximately 20,000 to 1,000,000 sorted cells, with 10%, 30% or 50% of the purified RNA used. Naive CD8 T cells, defined as CD8+CD4-CCR7+CD45RA+, were FACS-sorted into RLT Plus buffer on a BD FACSAria II. Around 10 TCR copies' worth of Jurkat RNA were spiked into about 20,000-1,100,000 naive CD8 T cell samples to test detection sensitivity. CD8 T cells were enriched using RosetteSep CD8+ T Cell Enrichment Cocktail and Ficoll-Paque, and the enriched cells then underwent ACK red cell lysis. The germline V gene (reference sequence) specifies LNHDA as CDR1 and SQIVND as CDR2. V is cut by 6 bases and J by 2 bases, and the space between the germline ends is 17 bases. Taken from cysteine to phenylalanine, the CDR3 has 15 residues. The sequence is cut down to CDR3 DNA, 45 bases in frame from base 1. In the case of this clonotype: Its specific antigen is unknown. The record has no base qualities; no much larger clone is one base away.

Study-level results and caveats: Modeling estimated roughly 3.2 recovered TCR RNA copies per cell, compared with about 10 by digital PCR, which implies roughly 30% capture efficiency. Clones above 20 RNA copies held over 98% of molecules in CMV-specific effector cells but under 1% in naive cells. The naive libraries included spiked-in Jurkat TCR RNA (10 copies' worth), and this Jurkat TCR RNA is not part of the donor repertoire. A single cell's worth of spiked-in Jurkat TCR RNA was reported detectable even among 850,000 to 1,000,000 naive CD8 T cells. The sizes of highly expanded clones could end up underestimated when identical TCR molecules share a barcode. Without barcode sub-clustering, chimeric consensus sequences inflated TCR diversity; chimeras reached as high as 47%.

This clonotype was sampled from a human donor in good health. Some libraries in this study had Jurkat cell RNA spiked in. The specimen was naive CD8+ T cells from blood, with Jurkat cell RNA spiked in. In the paper's terms, the cell subset or site label means: FACS-sorted CD8+CD4-CCR7+CD45RA+ naive T cells. The V gene is TRBV19 and the J gene is TRBJ2-7; matching of 6 bases hints at TRBD1 as the D gene. The nucleotide sequence reads as follows: TGTGCCAGTAGGTCACAGACAGGTGGAACCTACGAGCAGTACTTC. Translated, this is CASRSQTGGTYEQYF.